These T cell receptor beta chains were read from a single sample in a study of cytomegalovirus exposure and HLA in healthy donors. Using immunoSEQ multiplex PCR, the repertoire was profiled, and TCRdb retains in-frame clones only, with some absent. The table lists 130,000 or so clones, 80% of them singletons. The sample was PBMCs. The receptors were gathered from a man aged 25-45 years in good health and CMV-seronegative. Each CDR3 is given with its conserved first and last residue. The D gene is left open where the match is weak. Only some rows state a clone size, as once, few, many or a class for expanded clones.

abundance,j_gene,d_gene,v_gene,CDR3aa,CDR3nt
-,TRBJ1-6,-,TRBV19,CASRQDFSYNSPLHF,TGTGCCAGTAGGCAGGATTTCTCCTATAATTCACCCCTCCACTTT
-,TRBJ2-2,-,TRBV9,CASSPWTEYTGELFF,TGTGCCAGCAGCCCCTGGACAGAGTACACCGGGGAGCTGTTTTTT
-,TRBJ1-2,TRBD1,TRBV7-3,CASSEDRGYGYTF,TGTGCCAGCAGCGAAGACAGGGGCTATGGCTACACCTTC
once,TRBJ2-3,-,TRBV5-1,CASKPRDKSFTDTQYF,TGCGCCAGCAAACCCCGGGACAAGTCGTTCACAGATACGCAGTATTTT
once,TRBJ1-3,-,TRBV28,CATRLGTSSGNTIYF,TGTGCCACGAGATTGGGGACTAGCTCTGGAAACACCATATATTTT
-,TRBJ1-1,-,TRBV4-1,CASSRTGSGTEAFF,TGCGCCAGCAGCCGTACAGGGTCTGGCACTGAAGCTTTCTTT
-,TRBJ2-6,-,TRBV5-4,CASSLLFRGNVLTF,TGTGCCAGCAGCTTGCTGTTCCGGGGGAACGTCCTGACTTTC
-,TRBJ2-2,TRBD2,TRBV4-2,CASSQGGGTGELFF,TGTGCCAGCAGCCAAGGGGGAGGGACCGGGGAGCTGTTTTTT
-,TRBJ1-2,TRBD1,TRBV27,CASTENRGGGYTF,TGTGCCAGCACCGAGAACAGGGGGGGTGGCTACACCTTC
-,TRBJ1-6,TRBD1,TRBV28,CASSFGRGTGSSPLHF,TGTGCCAGCAGTTTTGGGCGCGGGACAGGGTCTTCACCCCTCCACTTT
-,TRBJ2-7,-,TRBV6-1,CASSVAGGSYEQYF,TGTGCCAGCAGTGTTGCAGGGGGGTCGTACGAGCAGTACTTC
-,TRBJ2-7,-,TRBV2,CASRNRRAGSGGTYEQYF,TGTGCCAGCAGAAACAGGAGAGCCGGGTCGGGTGGAACCTACGAGCAGTACTTC
-,TRBJ1-3,-,TRBV5-1,CASSSSGEVATGNTIYF,TGCGCCAGCAGCTCGTCAGGGGAAGTGGCTACAGGAAACACCATATATTTT
-,TRBJ2-7,-,TRBV15,CATSKHPEEYEQYF,TGTGCCACCAGCAAACACCCGGAGGAGTACGAGCAGTACTTC
-,TRBJ2-2,-,TRBV27,CASSLLLGGGTGELFF,TGTGCCAGCAGTTTACTTTTGGGAGGCGGCACCGGGGAGCTGTTTTTT
-,TRBJ2-7,-,TRBV2,CASSVQRATYEQYF,TGTGCCAGCAGTGTACAGCGGGCCACCTACGAGCAGTACTTC
few,TRBJ2-7,TRBD2,TRBV5-6,CASSRAGTSRSEQYF,TGTGCCAGCAGCCGCGCCGGGACTAGCCGTTCCGAGCAGTACTTC
-,TRBJ2-7,TRBD2,TRBV28,CASSSPGTSLYEQYF,TGTGCCAGCAGTTCCCCCGGGACTAGCTTATACGAGCAGTACTTC
-,TRBJ2-7,TRBD2,TRBV10-1,CASREIQREFEQYF,TGCGCCAGCAGAGAAATCCAGCGGGAGTTCGAGCAGTACTTC
-,TRBJ2-7,TRBD1,TRBV6-6,CAILNPGQGYEQYF,TGTGCCATCCTAAATCCGGGACAGGGGTACGAGCAGTACTTC
-,TRBJ2-7,TRBD1,TRBV4-1,CASSQDLVTGSPYEQYF,TGCGCCAGCAGCCAAGACCTCGTGACAGGGTCTCCCTACGAGCAGTACTTC
-,TRBJ2-1,-,TRBV30,CAWTAASRYNEQFF,TGTGCCTGGACCGCGGCTAGCCGCTACAATGAGCAGTTCTTC
-,TRBJ1-1,TRBD1,TRBV10-3,CAISAQGGNTEAFF,TGTGCCATCAGTGCACAGGGGGGGAACACTGAAGCTTTCTTT
-,TRBJ2-7,TRBD1,TRBV5-1,CASRGQSYEQYF,TGCGCCAGCAGGGGACAGTCCTACGAGCAGTACTTC
-,TRBJ2-1,TRBD2,TRBV5-1,CATSAGNSYNEQFF,TGCGCCACCTCAGCGGGGAACTCCTACAATGAGCAGTTCTTC
-,TRBJ2-1,-,TRBV7-5,CARSLVAGGSYNEQFF,-
-,TRBJ1-2,-,TRBV2,CASGTQAYGYTF,TGTGCCAGTGGGACACAAGCATATGGCTACACCTTC
once,TRBJ2-5,-,TRBV30,CAWSVHHRETQYF,TGTGCCTGGAGTGTACATCATCGAGAGACCCAGTACTTC
once,TRBJ2-3,TRBD2,TRBV9,CASSAGLAGGRISDTQYF,TGTGCCAGCAGCGCGGGACTAGCGGGGGGGCGAATATCCGATACGCAGTATTTT
once,TRBJ1-4,-,TRBV15,CATSRLGGRGEKLFF,TGTGCCACCAGCAGATTGGGGGGACGTGGGGAAAAACTGTTTTTT
-,TRBJ2-1,TRBD2,TRBV4-3,CASSQEGLAGGNEQFF,TGCGCCAGCAGCCAAGAGGGACTAGCGGGGGGGAATGAGCAGTTCTTC
many,TRBJ2-1,-,TRBV4-2,CASSQEGRRGAYEQFF,TGTGCCAGCAGCCAAGAGGGAAGGCGGGGTGCCTATGAGCAGTTCTTC
-,TRBJ1-1,-,TRBV6-6,CASSYGAGETEAFF,TGTGCCAGCAGTTATGGCGCAGGGGAAACTGAAGCTTTCTTT
-,TRBJ1-2,-,TRBV28,CASSLKGYYGYTF,TGTGCCAGCAGTTTAAAGGGGTACTATGGCTACACCTTC
-,TRBJ1-1,-,TRBV7-9,CASSLELETEAFF,TGTGCCAGCAGCTTAGAACTGGAGACTGAAGCTTTCTTT
many,TRBJ2-7,TRBD2,TRBV2,CASSDGGGQYF,TGTGCCAGCAGTGATGGGGGGGGGCAGTACTTC
-,TRBJ2-3,TRBD1,TRBV29-1,CSVEGAVGQGATDTQYF,TGCAGCGTTGAAGGGGCAGTCGGGCAGGGGGCAACAGATACGCAGTATTTT
-,TRBJ1-2,-,TRBV28,CASSLLLGGTPYGYTF,TGTGCCAGCAGTTTATTACTGGGGGGGACACCCTATGGCTACACCTTC
-,TRBJ2-1,TRBD1,TRBV5-1,CASSNAGGYSYNEQFF,TGCGCCAGTTCAAACGCAGGGGGTTACTCCTACAATGAGCAGTTCTTC
-,TRBJ2-7,TRBD1,TRBV6-5,CASSPGTGPYEQYF,TGTGCCAGCAGTCCCGGGACAGGCCCCTACGAGCAGTACTTC
-,TRBJ2-7,TRBD2,TRBV5-1,CASSVGLESYEQYF,TGCGCCAGCAGTGTGGGACTAGAATCCTACGAGCAGTACTTC
-,TRBJ2-7,TRBD2,TRBV9,CASSAGGGNSRSYEQYF,TGTGCCAGCAGCGCCGGCGGGGGGAATAGCCGGTCCTACGAGCAGTACTTC
-,TRBJ2-7,-,TRBV7-9,CASSFTGELDEQYF,TGTGCCAGCAGCTTTACGGGGGAGTTGGACGAGCAGTACTTC
-,TRBJ2-1,-,TRBV4-1,CASSQGKLGNEQFF,TGCGCCAGCAGCCAAGGTAAACTAGGGAATGAGCAGTTCTTC
-,TRBJ1-1,-,TRBV19,CASSIVFAGGGRSEAFF,TGTGCCAGTAGTATAGTTTTTGCGGGGGGCGGAAGGTCTGAAGCTTTCTTT
-,TRBJ2-3,TRBD2,TRBV4-2,CASSPASGSTDTQYF,TGTGCCAGCAGCCCGGCTAGCGGTAGCACAGATACGCAGTATTTT
few,TRBJ2-7,-,TRBV7-9,CASSFSPYEQYF,TGTGCCAGCAGCTTCTCCCCCTACGAGCAGTACTTC
-,TRBJ2-5,-,TRBV7-2,CASRRAPQETQYF,TGTGCCAGCAGGAGGGCCCCCCAAGAGACCCAGTACTTC
-,TRBJ2-3,TRBD2,TRBV28,CASSSPLAGGHRDTQYF,TGTGCCAGCAGTTCCCCTCTAGCGGGGGGGCATAGAGATACGCAGTATTTT
-,TRBJ1-1,-,TRBV28,CASSTRATEAFF,TGTGCCAGCAGTACCCGCGCCACTGAAGCTTTCTTT
-,TRBJ1-3,-,TRBV4-1,CASSQVERSSGNTIYF,TGCGCCAGCAGCCAAGTAGAACGGAGCTCTGGAAACACCATATATTTT
-,TRBJ1-1,-,TRBV19,CASSMRVGQTEAFF,TGTGCCAGTAGTATGCGGGTTGGGCAGACTGAAGCTTTCTTT
-,TRBJ1-2,TRBD1,TRBV7-8,CASSQRGQGFYGYTF,TGTGCCAGCAGTCAGAGGGGACAGGGCTTCTATGGCTACACCTTC